Listed here is a single T cell receptor (beta chain). The clone's antigen remains unknown. Within one base of it there is no much larger clone, and no base qualities were kept. This sample is part of a study of beta chain features in type 1 diabetes (dated by TCRdb to 2016 to 2019). General notes on the study: Mean age, gender distribution, total cell number and subset yield were not different between patients and healthy donors. A total of 85 million to 110 million sorted cells were examined across all samples, and RNA yield correlated strongly with the number of cells per subset. In the study, TCRB repertoires of sorted circulating CD4+ T cell subsets from recently diagnosed type 1 diabetes patients were compared with those of matched healthy donors. Whereas all 30 or so donors provided naive and central memory subsets, regulatory and stem cell-like memory subsets were isolated from just 8 patients and about 8 healthy donors.

Broader findings and caveats from the paper: Because cDNA was sequenced instead of genomic DNA, activated cells with high expression could be over-represented, although the groups did not differ in activation or CD3 levels. Only small numbers of individuals were included in the HLA sub-analyses, which left unresolved whether HLA type had any influence on TCRB rearrangement. Type 1 diabetes patients showed a moderate but significant shortening of TCRB CDR3 length in all four CD4+ subsets. PCR may preferentially amplify shorter templates, but because patient and control samples were amplified and corrected together, any resulting skew would affect both groups equally. At VDJ recombination sites, patients with type 1 diabetes made fewer insertions and deleted more nucleotides, a pattern implying thymic rearrangement abnormalities. The naive, central memory and regulatory TCRB repertoires appeared to resemble one another more closely among patients than among healthy donors.

All of the isolated RNA was reverse transcribed with the High Capacity cDNA Reverse Transcription Kit, so expressed TCRB transcripts were sequenced. Deep immunoSEQ sequencing was performed on naive, central memory and regulatory T cell samples, with an average of around 3.5 million total reads per sample. Sorted cells were lysed in RLT buffer, and RNA was extracted using DNase-treated RNeasy Micro or Mini kits according to cell number. To prevent cross-contamination, every cell subset was processed on its own, while patient and healthy donor samples were processed together. The immunoSEQ multiplex PCR was used to amplify TCRB sequences from cDNA, yielding 87-bp fragments that span the CDR3 region. Sequencing of the amplicons was performed on the Illumina HiSeq platform. On the study's bioinformatics: PCR bias was corrected computationally using synthetic template baselines, and reads within Hamming distance 2 were collapsed, with unmergeable singletons discarded. By aligning reads against IMGT, V, D and J genes, CDR3 length, and insertions or deletions at six rearrangement sites were assigned. Clonotype counts were normalized to sorted cell number within each subset before computing true diversity and Gini coefficients with the tcR R package. The overlap coefficient, calculated on TCRB nucleotide sequences, was used to measure repertoire sharing. Out-of-frame TCRB sequences from naive cells were analyzed as a proxy for the pre-selection repertoire. Drawn from immuneACCESS, this table holds only the in-frame rearrangements with V and J called that TCRdb kept. Clones are partly lost; checked studies trace under half to an unresolved V gene and leave the rest unexplained. V and J calls and clone size are as listed in that table; D and trimming were resolved from the DNA. A total of a few hundred thousand clones appear in this sample, around 13% of them only once. The ten most abundant clones make up around 0.035% of the sample.

A single peripheral blood draw of about 116 mL on average was collected from each donor into heparinised tubes. A BD FACSAria II and a panel including CD45RO, CCR7, CD25, CD127, CD95 and CD27 were used to sort naive, central memory, regulatory and stem cell-like memory CD4+ T cells. Purity was above 95% for every sorted population. Right away, PBMCs were isolated by Lymphoprep density gradient centrifugation and were stained directly, with no culture step. Samples were stained and sorted in pairs, with one healthy donor and one patient per experiment, so that batch effects were minimized. This TCR was recovered from a man in his thirties or forties in good health. Sequenced input: naive CD4+ T cells from blood. The cell subset or site label corresponds to: true naive CD4+ T cells.

The sequenced DNA: TGCGCCAGCAGCAATAGCGGGTACACTGAAGCTTTCTTT. Its translation is CASSNSGYTEAFF. The chain is assembled from TRBV5-1 and TRBJ1-1; the D gene identity is not certain. From the cysteine up to the phenylalanine, the CDR3 has a length of 13 residues. The CDR3 DNA has 39 bases and is translated from base 1. Based on the germline V gene, the CDR1 and CDR2 sequences are SGHRS and YFSETQ. Relative to germline, V is 4 bases shorter and J is 3 bases shorter, with 10 bases between their ends.